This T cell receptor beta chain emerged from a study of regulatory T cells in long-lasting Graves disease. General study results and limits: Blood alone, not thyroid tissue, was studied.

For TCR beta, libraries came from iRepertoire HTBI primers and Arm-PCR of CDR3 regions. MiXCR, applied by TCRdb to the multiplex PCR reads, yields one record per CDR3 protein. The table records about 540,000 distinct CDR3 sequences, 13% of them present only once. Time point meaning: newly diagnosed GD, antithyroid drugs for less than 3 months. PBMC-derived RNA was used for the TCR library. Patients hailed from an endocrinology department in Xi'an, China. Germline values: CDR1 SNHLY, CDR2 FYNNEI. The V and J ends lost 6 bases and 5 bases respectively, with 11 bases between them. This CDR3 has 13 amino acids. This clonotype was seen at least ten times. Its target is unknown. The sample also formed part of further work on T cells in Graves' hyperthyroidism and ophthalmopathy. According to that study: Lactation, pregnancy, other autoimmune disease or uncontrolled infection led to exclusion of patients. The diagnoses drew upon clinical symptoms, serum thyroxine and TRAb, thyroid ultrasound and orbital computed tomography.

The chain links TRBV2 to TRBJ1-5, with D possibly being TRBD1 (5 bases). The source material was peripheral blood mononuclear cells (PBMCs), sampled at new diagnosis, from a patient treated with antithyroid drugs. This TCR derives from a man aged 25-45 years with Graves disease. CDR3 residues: CASRPVGDQPQHF. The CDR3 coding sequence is TGTGCCAGCAGGCCAGTAGGGGATCAGCCCCAGCATTTT.